This T cell receptor beta chain emerged from a study of cytomegalovirus exposure and HLA in healthy donors. V lost 0 bases and J lost 0, with 9 bases in between. The CDR3 loop spans 15 amino acids. Germline V gene sequence: CDR1 LNHNV, CDR2 YYDKDF (reference sequence). Primers for the PCR totalled 60 Vbeta and 13 Jbeta. The assay was immunoSEQ multiplex PCR, and TCRdb's table has in-frame clones only and misses some. The sample holds about 200,000 clones, around 81% seen once. Whereas donors were nominally healthy upon sampling, unrecorded immune exposures were probable. Turning to this clone: The antigen is unknown.

Broader study findings: Common viral pathogens (according to a later analysis) appeared linked to several of the most significant clusters. Later on, a genetic analysis was performed. It linked a missense variant in DCLRE1C with V- and J-gene trimming of TCR beta.

Input material: PBMCs. This sequence was found in a young man in good health and CMV-seronegative. The chain recombines TRBV15 with TRBJ2-7; possible D gene TRBD2, 6 bases. The CDR3 loop is CATSREDGSSYEQYF. In nucleotides, the CDR3 is TGTGCCACCAGCAGAGAAGACGGGAGCTCCTACGAGCAGTACTTC.